The rows below give T cell receptor beta chains drawn from one sample of a study of T cells after posttransplantation cyclophosphamide. Profiled with immunoSEQ multiplex PCR; TCRdb holds only in-frame clones, not every one. The sample holds fewer than 3,000 clones, about 56% seen once. The sample was PBMCs, taken 30 days after allogeneic stem cell transplant with posttransplant cyclophosphamide. These receptors all stem from a male patient aged 60-69 years who received an allogeneic stem cell transplant from a related donor and was CMV-positive. These T cells may partly come from the graft donor. Both conserved end residues are part of each CDR3.

V: TRBV15
J: TRBJ1-6
CDR3: CATSTGGGSPLHF

V: TRBV7-9
J: TRBJ2-3
CDR3: CASSTRDKRFTDTQYF

V: TRBV4-1
J: TRBJ1-1
CDR3: CASSRRTTERVNTEAFF

V: TRBV7-8
J: -
CDR3: CASSERLPLDRTYEQYF

V: TRBV12-5
J: TRBJ1-2
CDR3: CASGLAGTVGYTF

V: TRBV12-5
J: TRBJ2-3
CDR3: CASGLVQYSDTQYF

V: TRBV5-8
J: TRBJ2-7
CDR3: CASSLGGDTYEQYF

V: TRBV5-6
J: TRBJ2-7
CDR3: CASSLGGDFYEQYF

V: TRBV28
J: TRBJ2-4
CDR3: CASSSSPGGALENIQYF

V: TRBV19
J: TRBJ1-1
CDR3: CASSGRDRGGTEAFF

V: TRBV5-1
J: TRBJ2-2
CDR3: CASSLRAAGGNTGELFF

V: TRBV6-1
J: TRBJ2-7
CDR3: CASSEEALSYEQYF

V: TRBV5-1
J: TRBJ2-5
CDR3: CASGATGEKTQYF

V: TRBV11-2
J: TRBJ2-7
CDR3: CASSLDYPSPPYEQYF

V: TRBV7-8
J: TRBJ2-5
CDR3: CASRPRARVETQYF

V: TRBV11-3
J: TRBJ1-1
CDR3: CASSLYEEPMNTEAFF

V: TRBV11-3
J: TRBJ2-3
CDR3: CASSYFEDTQYF

V: TRBV7-2
J: TRBJ2-1
CDR3: CASSLGGNTVEQFF

V: TRBV7-9
J: TRBJ2-3
CDR3: CASSLGLSTDTQYF

V: TRBV5-1
J: TRBJ2-3
CDR3: CASSHYSSGRSTDTQYF

V: TRBV6-5
J: TRBJ1-1
CDR3: CASTRQGRGAEAFF

V: TRBV7-9
J: TRBJ2-7
CDR3: CASSSVWSYEQYF

V: TRBV7-9
J: TRBJ2-1
CDR3: CASSQTSGRVNEQFF

V: TRBV6-5
J: TRBJ1-2
CDR3: CASSYSRGGADGYTF

V: TRBV30
J: TRBJ1-2
CDR3: CAWSHGQTYGYTF

V: TRBV5-6
J: TRBJ1-2
CDR3: CASNIQGAGGYTF

V: TRBV2
J: TRBJ2-5
CDR3: CASSGWTGSEETQYF

V: TRBV7-9
J: TRBJ1-3
CDR3: CASGDMRTGNTIYF

V: TRBV4-2
J: TRBJ2-7
CDR3: CASRWTSEAYEQYF

V: TRBV28
J: TRBJ1-6
CDR3: CASRETGGISYNSPLHF

V: TRBV5-6
J: TRBJ2-7
CDR3: CASSLGGDTYEQYF

V: TRBV5-5
J: TRBJ2-5
CDR3: CASSLGYGEGQETQYF

V: TRBV7-3
J: TRBJ2-3
CDR3: CASSLAGTTDTQYF

V: TRBV7-2
J: TRBJ1-1
CDR3: CASSSRNTEAFF

V: TRBV7-9
J: TRBJ2-3
CDR3: CASSHTDTQYF

V: TRBV4-1
J: TRBJ2-2
CDR3: CASSQAVAGEGVTGELFF

V: TRBV2
J: TRBJ2-4
CDR3: CASDIKGGGIQYF

V: TRBV5-6
J: TRBJ1-2
CDR3: CASSWDRTTSGYTF

V: TRBV5-5
J: TRBJ2-4
CDR3: CASSYGTAKNIQYF

V: TRBV19
J: TRBJ2-5
CDR3: CASSPGTAWQETQYF

V: TRBV4-3
J: TRBJ2-1
CDR3: CASSQESSRASYNEQFF

V: TRBV11-2
J: TRBJ2-2
CDR3: CASREDRVVTGELFF

V: TRBV10-3
J: TRBJ2-1
CDR3: CAIRSGSSYNEQFF

V: TRBV14
J: TRBJ2-1
CDR3: CASSYAGQGAVNEQFF

V: TRBV4-1
J: TRBJ1-4
CDR3: CASSQVVRRKRDEKLFF

V: TRBV4-3
J: TRBJ1-1
CDR3: CASSQPGQGASEAFF

V: TRBV7-9
J: TRBJ1-1
CDR3: CASGERRVGTEAFF